The rows below give T cell receptor beta chains drawn from one sample of a study of blood T cell repertoires in COVID-19. TCRdb keeps only in-frame clones here, not all; method: immunoSEQ multiplex PCR. This sample has about 190,000 clones, with around 80% found just once. The sample taken for sequencing was peripheral blood. The receptors derive from a woman between 45 and 65 years old with acute or convalescent COVID-19. CDR3s include the opening cysteine and the closing phenylalanine or tryptophan. D genes are given only for firm matches. Expanded clones get a size class; other rows say once, few or many, or leave the size out.

DNA | CDR3 | J | D | size | V
TGTGCCAGCAGCTCTCCGGGACAGGGGCGGGAAAAACTGTTTTTT | CASSSPGQGREKLFF | TRBJ1-4 | TRBD1 | NA | TRBV28
TGTGCCAGCAGTTATACCGGGACAGGGTACGACGAGCAGTACTTC | CASSYTGTGYDEQYF | TRBJ2-7 | TRBD1 | NA | TRBV27
TGTGCCAGCAGCCTCGGCTTCTCCGGGAACACCATATATTTT | CASSLGFSGNTIYF | TRBJ1-3 | NA | few | TRBV6-5
TGTGCCAGTAGTATAGATCGCCGACAGGCCTATGGCTACACCTTC | CASSIDRRQAYGYTF | TRBJ1-2 | NA | NA | TRBV19
TGTGCCTGGAGAACACAGGCCGCTTCCAAAAACATTCAGTACTTC | CAWRTQAASKNIQYF | TRBJ2-4 | NA | NA | TRBV30
TGTGCCAGCAGCTTGGGGACAGGGGGCGGTGAAAAACTGTTTTTT | CASSLGTGGGEKLFF | TRBJ1-4 | TRBD1 | NA | TRBV7-2
TGTGCCTGCCGACTAGCGGGAATCCCCAAAAACATTCAGTACTTC | CACRLAGIPKNIQYF | TRBJ2-4 | TRBD2 | NA | TRBV30
TGTGCCAGCAGTTTGGACAGGGCCAATGAGCAGTTCTTC | CASSLDRANEQFF | TRBJ2-1 | TRBD1 | NA | TRBV12-3/TRBV12-4
TGTGCCAGTAGTCTGACAGGGCTTATTTACGAGCAGTACTTC | CASSLTGLIYEQYF | TRBJ2-7 | TRBD1 | NA | TRBV19
TGTGCCAGCAGCGTAGAAGCAAGGCGGCCCTCTGGAAACACCATATATTTT | CASSVEARRPSGNTIYF | TRBJ1-3 | NA | NA | TRBV9
TGCGCCAGCAGCCGAGGGTCTGGCTATGGCTACACCTTC | CASSRGSGYGYTF | TRBJ1-2 | NA | once | TRBV4-3
TGTGCCAGCAGCTTAGGGCGGGAGACCCAGTACTTC | CASSLGRETQYF | TRBJ2-5 | NA | NA | TRBV11-3
TGTGCCAGCAGCCAAGGGGGGGGAAAACTGTTTTTT | CASSQGGGKLFF | TRBJ1-4 | NA | NA | TRBV3-1/TRBV3-2
TGTGCCAGCAGTGGGGACAGGGCGGAGCATGGCTACACCTTC | CASSGDRAEHGYTF | TRBJ1-2 | TRBD1 | NA | TRBV6-6
TGTGCCAGCAGCTCACAGGGGGTTTCCTATAATTCACCCCTCCACTTT | CASSSQGVSYNSPLHF | TRBJ1-6 | TRBD1 | NA | TRBV7-8
TGTGCCAGCAGTATACGACAGGGGACTGAAGCTTTCTTT | CASSIRQGTEAFF | TRBJ1-1 | TRBD1 | NA | TRBV28
TGTGCCAGCAGCCCCTGGACAGCTAAAGAAAACACCATATATTTT | CASSPWTAKENTIYF | TRBJ1-3 | NA | NA | TRBV7-2
TGCAGCGTTTGGGACAGGGAAAGGTCCTACGAGCAGTACTTC | CSVWDRERSYEQYF | TRBJ2-7 | TRBD1 | NA | TRBV29-1
TGTGCCAGCAGCCACCATAGCGGGAGCTCCTACAATGAGCAGTTCTTC | CASSHHSGSSYNEQFF | TRBJ2-1 | TRBD2 | NA | TRBV3-1/TRBV3-2
TGTGCCAGCAGTTTGGTCAAACAGGGGGCGACCTACAATGAGCAGTTCTTC | CASSLVKQGATYNEQFF | TRBJ2-1 | TRBD1 | NA | TRBV28
TGCGCCAGCAGCCCGGAGAGCTCCTACAATGAGCAGTTCTTC | CASSPESSYNEQFF | TRBJ2-1 | NA | NA | TRBV5-1
TGTGCCATCAGTGAAGGACTACCCTCCGAGCAGTACTTC | CAISEGLPSEQYF | TRBJ2-7 | NA | NA | TRBV10-3
TGTGCCAGCAGTTACGTATCTAGCGGGGGGGTCTCTGAGCAGTTCTTC | CASSYVSSGGVSEQFF | TRBJ2-1 | TRBD2 | NA | TRBV6-5
TGTGCCAGCTCACCCCAGGCAGGGGGAGGAGAGACCCAGTACTTC | CASSPQAGGGETQYF | TRBJ2-5 | NA | NA | TRBV18
TGTGCCAGCAGCTTAGTAGCATACTACAGGGAGAAAACCGGGGAGCTGTTTTTT | CASSLVAYYREKTGELFF | TRBJ2-2 | NA | NA | TRBV7-2
TGTGCCAGTAGCGGGAGGCCTGATAATTCACCCCTCCACTTT | CASSGRPDNSPLHF | TRBJ1-6 | NA | few | TRBV19
TGTGCCAGCAGCTTAGGAACGGGGAGCAATCAGCCCCAGCATTTT | CASSLGTGSNQPQHF | TRBJ1-5 | NA | NA | TRBV7-8
TGCGCCATCCTCACAAAGGGGGATTATGGCTACACCTTC | CAILTKGDYGYTF | TRBJ1-2 | NA | NA | TRBV5-1
TGTGCCAGCAGCCTCGACAGGGTCAGTCGTGGCTACACCTTC | CASSLDRVSRGYTF | TRBJ1-2 | TRBD1 | NA | TRBV7-8
TGTGCCAGCAGTTTCCGGACTAGCGGCCCCTACGAGCAGTACTTC | CASSFRTSGPYEQYF | TRBJ2-7 | TRBD2 | few | TRBV6-2/TRBV6-3
TGTGCCAGCAGCACAGGGTGGTCGTTGAACACTGAAGCTTTCTTT | CASSTGWSLNTEAFF | TRBJ1-1 | NA | once | TRBV28
TGTGCCTGGAGTGACGTATCGACAGGTGAAGCTTTCTTT | CAWSDVSTGEAFF | TRBJ1-1 | NA | NA | TRBV30
TGTGCCAGTAGTGTTCAGGGGGGCCTTAGCACCGGGGAGCTGTTTTTT | CASSVQGGLSTGELFF | TRBJ2-2 | NA | NA | TRBV19
TGTGCCAGCAGTTACACGGGACAGGGTAGAGATACGCAGTATTTT | CASSYTGQGRDTQYF | TRBJ2-3 | TRBD1 | NA | TRBV6-2/TRBV6-3
TGTGCCAGCATCCGGACAGGGGGGCCTCAAGAGACCCAGTACTTC | CASIRTGGPQETQYF | TRBJ2-5 | TRBD1 | NA | TRBV3-1/TRBV3-2
TGTGCCAGCAGCTTGTGGGCAGGGGTGAGCTCTGGAAACACCATATATTTT | CASSLWAGVSSGNTIYF | TRBJ1-3 | NA | few | TRBV5-5
TGTGCCAGCAGCTTAGGCGTAGGGGTTGCAACTAATGAAAAACTGTTTTTT | CASSLGVGVATNEKLFF | TRBJ1-4 | NA | once | TRBV7-9
TGTGCCAGCAGTTTAATCGGAGGCACTGAAGCTTTCTTT | CASSLIGGTEAFF | TRBJ1-1 | NA | NA | TRBV12-3/TRBV12-4
TGTGCCAGCAGCTTGGACAGGGGTAACATTCAGTACTTC | CASSLDRGNIQYF | TRBJ2-4 | TRBD1 | NA | TRBV5-6
TGTGCCAGCAAAAGTGGAGTGGCTGGGGCCAACGTCCTGACTTTC | CASKSGVAGANVLTF | TRBJ2-6 | NA | few | TRBV2
TGTGCCAGCAGCTTAATTAGCGGGGGTTTCACAGATACGCAGTATTTT | CASSLISGGFTDTQYF | TRBJ2-3 | TRBD2 | NA | TRBV5-5
TGTGCCAGCTCACCTCAGGGACACAAGAATGAAAAACTGTTTTTT | CASSPQGHKNEKLFF | TRBJ1-4 | NA | NA | TRBV18
TGTGCCAGCAGCTACATGGACAGCTCCACTGAAGCTTTCTTT | CASSYMDSSTEAFF | TRBJ1-1 | NA | NA | TRBV7-2
TGTGCCAGCAGTCCCGGTAATGAGCAGTTCTTC | CASSPGNEQFF | TRBJ2-1 | NA | medium-sized | TRBV12-3/TRBV12-4
TGTGCCACCAGTGACCGGACAGGGGATACCTACGAGCAGTACTTC | CATSDRTGDTYEQYF | TRBJ2-7 | TRBD1 | NA | TRBV24-1
TGTGCCAGCAGTTACTCGGCGGGGGGTGTCGACTACGAGCAGTACTTC | CASSYSAGGVDYEQYF | TRBJ2-7 | TRBD2 | NA | TRBV6-6
TGTGCCAGCAGCTCCCCAGCCGGGGAGCTGTTTTTT | CASSSPAGELFF | TRBJ2-2 | NA | few | TRBV13
TGTGCCAGTACAACAGGGGTCTCCTACGAGCAGTACTTC | CASTTGVSYEQYF | TRBJ2-7 | TRBD1 | NA | TRBV19
TGCGCCAGCTCGACAGGGACCCTGAACACTGAAGCTTTCTTT | CASSTGTLNTEAFF | TRBJ1-1 | TRBD1 | once | TRBV5-1
TGTGCCAGCAGTTCGTCCCGGGACATCTTTAACACTGAAGCTTTCTTT | CASSSSRDIFNTEAFF | TRBJ1-1 | NA | once | TRBV6-5
TGTGCCAGCAGTCAAAGGGAGACAGGGCCCTACGAGCAGTACTTC | CASSQRETGPYEQYF | TRBJ2-7 | TRBD1 | few | TRBV27